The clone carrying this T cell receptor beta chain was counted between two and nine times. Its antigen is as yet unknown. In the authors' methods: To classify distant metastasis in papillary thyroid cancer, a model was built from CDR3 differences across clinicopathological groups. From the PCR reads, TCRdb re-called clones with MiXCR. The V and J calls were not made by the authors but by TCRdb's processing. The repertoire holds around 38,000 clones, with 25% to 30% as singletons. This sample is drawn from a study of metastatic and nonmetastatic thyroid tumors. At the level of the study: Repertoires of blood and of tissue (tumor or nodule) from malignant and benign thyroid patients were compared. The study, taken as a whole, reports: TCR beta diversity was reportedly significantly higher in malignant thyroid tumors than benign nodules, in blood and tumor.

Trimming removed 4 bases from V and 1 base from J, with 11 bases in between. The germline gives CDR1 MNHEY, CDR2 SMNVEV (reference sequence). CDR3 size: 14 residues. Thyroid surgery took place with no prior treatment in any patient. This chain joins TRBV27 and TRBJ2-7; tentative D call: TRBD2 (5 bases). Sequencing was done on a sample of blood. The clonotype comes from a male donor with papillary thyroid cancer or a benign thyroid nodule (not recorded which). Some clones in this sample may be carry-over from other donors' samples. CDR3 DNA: TGTGCCAGCAGTTCTCTCACGGGATCCTACGAGCAGTACTTC. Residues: CASSSLTGSYEQYF.